A single sample is the source of the 27 T cell receptor beta chains below, sequenced in a study of breast tumors, draining lymph nodes, adjacent tissues. One entry per CDR3 protein, called by TCRdb with MiXCR from the multiplex PCR reads. The sample carries fewer than 300,000 distinct CDR3 sequences, about 32% recorded once. Axillary draining lymph nodes of breast cancer patients supplied the node samples. Sequenced input: axillary lymph node tissue. Receptors originate from a female donor with breast cancer. Some clones in this sample may be carry-over from other donors' samples.

Remarks on this clonotype: The junction departs from germline at one end; a sequencing error may be responsible. The chain uses TRBV2 and TRBJ1-5; 7 positions agree with TRBD1. This CDR3 is built from 16 residues. Germline CDR1 reads SNHLY; CDR2 reads FYNNEI. The CDR3 DNA sequence: TGTGCCCGCAGCTATCGCAGGGGGGCTAGCAATCAGCCCCAGCATTTT. This sequence encodes CARSYRRGASNQPQHF.

The chain joins TRBV20-1 to TRBJ1-6, with 7 positions matching TRBD1. Trimming at V came to 0 bases and at J to 7 bases, leaving 9 bases not matched to a gene. CDR1 and CDR2 from the germline V gene are DFQATT and SNEGSKA (reference sequence). The CDR3 extends over 16 amino acids. This chain's CDR3 is CSARDQATGRNSPLHF. CDR3 nucleotide sequence: TGCAGTGCTAGAGATCAGGCGACAGGGAGGAATTCACCCCTCCACTTT.

With respect to this clonotype: Compared with germline, one end of the junction differs, possibly owing to a read error. The rearrangement links TRBV5-8 to TRBJ2-1, with no clear D. CDR1 is SGHTS, CDR2 YDEGEE, per germline. The CDR3 length is 12 residues. The CDR3 reads CANSWSGNEQFF. CDR3 bases: TGTGCCAACAGCTGGTCTGGCAATGAGCAGTTCTTC.

This clonotype was seen repeatedly, ten times or more. The gene calls are TRBV28 and TRBJ1-2, with 7 positions matching TRBD1. CDR1 MDHEN and CDR2 SYDVKM come from the germline V gene. CDR3 length equals 14 residues. Germline trimming cut 4 bases from V and 3 bases from J; bases unmatched to any gene: 5. The CDR3 nucleotides are TGTGCCAGCAGTTACCACAGGGGAGACTATGGCTACACCTTC. The encoded protein is CASSYHRGDYGYTF.

This clonotype was seen repeatedly, ten times or more. The chain uses TRBV3-1 and TRBJ1-3; D may be TRBD1 (5 bases). The germline V and J ends were trimmed by 5 bases and 0 bases, with 14 bases remaining between them. Germline loops: CDR1 LGHDT, CDR2 YNNKEL (reference sequence). The CDR3 extends over 16 amino acids. The CDR3 DNA reads TGTGCCAGCAGCTCGGGACTCCTGCTCTCTGGAAACACCATATATTTT. Translation gives CASSSGLLLSGNTIYF.

This clonotype was recorded at least ten times. The rearrangement joins TRBV30 to TRBJ1-2; D gene uncertain. V shed 2 bases and J shed 2 bases, with 9 bases lying between them. The CDR3 length is 13 residues. From germline, CDR1 is GTSNPN and CDR2 SVGIG (reference sequence). The CDR3 protein is CAWSPISNYGYTF. The CDR3 DNA reads as TGTGCCTGGAGTCCGATATCAAACTATGGCTACACCTTC.

This clonotype was counted at least ten times. V is TRBV5-6 and J is TRBJ1-5; tentative D call: TRBD1 (5 bases). V dropped 5 bases and J dropped 4 bases, with 25 bases sitting between them. CDR1 is SGHDT, CDR2 YYEEEE, per germline. The CDR3 runs 18 residues. CDR3 DNA: TGTGCCAGCAGGCTGGAATTTGTGAGGGGAACAAAAAATCAGCCCCAGCATTTT. It is translated as CASRLEFVRGTKNQPQHF.

This clonotype appeared many times. The rearrangement uses TRBV19 and TRBJ2-3, with 7 bases lining up with TRBD2. Germline V lookup: CDR1 LNHDA, CDR2 SQIVND (reference sequence). The V segment lost 5 bases and the J segment 0 bases; nucleotides outside the gene matches: 17. CDR3 length: 19 amino acids. CDR3 sequence: CASSRAARVGGSSTDTQYF. CDR3 bases: TGTGCCAGTAGTCGGGCCGCGCGGGTGGGCGGGAGTAGCACAGATACGCAGTATTTT.

This clonotype was seen repeatedly, ten times or more. Given a much more abundant clone one base away, this may be a read error. In this CDR3 the conserved last residue, phenylalanine or tryptophan, is missing, so a read error is likely. This sequence joins TRBV9 and TRBJ2-5; D unclear. The CDR3 runs 13 residues. Germline V gene sequence: CDR1 SGDLS, CDR2 YYNGEE. Trimming removed 0 bases at V and 5 bases at J, with 8 bases between. The CDR3 bases are TGTGCCAGCAGCGTAGGGTTAAGGGAGACCCAGTACTCC. Translating it yields CASSVGLRETQYS.

In its sample, this clonotype was seen many times. The chain uses TRBV7-2 and TRBJ2-7; no clear D gene. Trimming took 5 bases from V and 0 from J, leaving 11 bases between them. Germline values: CDR1 SGHTA, CDR2 FQGNSA. CDR3 length: 14 residues. The CDR3 region has the DNA TGTGCCAGCAGCCGAGGACGTACCTCCTACGAGCAGTACTTC. Translated, it gives CASSRGRTSYEQYF.

At least ten counts were recorded for this clonotype. The chain uses TRBV19 and TRBJ2-2, with 7 bases aligning to TRBD2. The CDR3 covers 15 residues. Germline loops: CDR1 LNHDA, CDR2 SQIVND (reference sequence). The V gene end was trimmed by 3 bases and the J gene end by 7 bases; junction bases not matched to a gene: 8. The CDR3 bases are TGTGCCAGTAGTATTACAGGACTAGGCGGCGGGGAGCTGTTTTTT. Translation: CASSITGLGGGELFF.

This chain uses TRBV19 with TRBJ1-2; unclear D gene. V lost 2 bases and J 9 bases, leaving 16 bases between the germline ends. The CDR3 is 14 amino acids. Germline values: CDR1 LNHDA, CDR2 SQIVND (reference sequence). CDR3 protein: CASSIRQGRRSYTF. In DNA form, the CDR3 reads TGTGCCAGTAGTATACGACAAGGTCGCCGAAGCTACACCTTC.

V is TRBV7-8 and J is TRBJ2-3, with 9 bases that match TRBD1. After removal of 5 bases from V and 2 bases from J, the junction contained 2 bases not matched to a gene. This CDR3 is built from 14 residues. Germline V CDR1 and CDR2: SGHVS, FQNEAQ. The CDR3 spells CASSDRGATDTQYF. The CDR3 bases are TGTGCCAGCAGCGACAGGGGGGCCACAGATACGCAGTATTTT. The full variable domain, with the rest looked up from reference TRBV7-8 and TRBJ2-3, is GAGVSQSPRYKVAKRGQDVALRCDPISGHVSLFWYQQALGQGPEFLTYFQNEAQLDKSGLPSDRFFAERPEGSVSTLKIQRTQQEDSAVYLCASSDRGATDTQYFGPGTRLTVL.

In its sample, this clonotype was seen many times. V and J are TRBV5-1 and TRBJ2-3, with unresolved D. The CDR3 runs to 15 residues. CDR1 and CDR2 from the germline V gene are SGHRS and YFSETQ. V was clipped by 3 bases and J by 2 bases, with 13 bases between them. In DNA, the CDR3 is TGCGCCAGCAGCTCATTCGACACTTTCACAGATACGCAGTATTTT. The encoded protein is CASSSFDTFTDTQYF.

This clonotype was observed many times. The V and J genes are TRBV4-1 and TRBJ2-5; 7 bases line up with TRBD2. Germline V gene data show CDR1 as MGHRA and CDR2 as YSYEKL. The ends lost 4 bases at V and 5 bases at J; junction bases unmatched: 7. This CDR3 is built from 14 residues. The DNA of the CDR3 is TGCGCCAGCAGCCCCGGGGAGGGTCGGGAGACCCAGTACTTC. Translated, it gives CASSPGEGRETQYF.

Regarding this clonotype: At one end, the junction sequence differs from germline, possibly due to a read error. The chain joins TRBV19 to TRBJ2-1; TRBD2 matches 7 bases. Germline V gene data show CDR1 as LNHDA and CDR2 as SQIVND (reference sequence). The CDR3 consists of 14 residues. Written as DNA, the CDR3 is TGTGCCAGTAGTATGGGGCTAGCGGACAATGTGCAGTTTTTC. Protein product: CASSMGLADNVQFF.

As regards this clonotype: It may be a read error: a sequence one base away is much more abundant. This sequence joins TRBV5-6 and TRBJ2-1, with D perhaps matching TRBD2 (6 bases). Germline-derived CDR1 and CDR2 are SGHDT and YYEEEE. The CDR3 has 15 residues. The germline V and J ends were trimmed by 4 bases and 12 bases, with 23 bases remaining between them. The CDR3, as DNA: TGTGCCAGCAGCCCCCGGACTACCCACCCCTTACGGCAGTTCTTC. Its translation is CASSPRTTHPLRQFF. Looking up the rest from reference TRBV5-6 and TRBJ2-1 gives the full variable domain: DAGVTQSPTHLIKTRGQQVTLRCSPKSGHDTVSWYQQALGQGPQFIFQYYEEEERQRGNFPDRFSGHQFPNYSSELNVNALLLGDSALYLCASSPRTTHPLRQFFGPGTRLTVL.

In this sample, this clonotype turned up once. A much larger clone differs by one base, so this may be a read error. The chain has TRBV30 and TRBJ2-1, with TRBD2 matching over 7 bases. With V trimmed by 4 bases and J by 15 bases, 9 bases remained unmatched. The CDR3 loop spans 11 amino acids. Germline values: CDR1 GTSNPN, CDR2 SVGIG (reference sequence). As DNA, the CDR3 is TGTGCCTGGACCCAGGCGGGGGTGCGGTTCTTC. Translating gives CAWTQAGVRFF. Full variable domain (remainder filled in from reference TRBV30 and TRBJ2-1): SQTIHQWPATLVQPVGSPLSLECTVEGTSNPNLYWYRQAAGRGLQLLFYSVGIGQISSEVPQNLSASRPQDRQFILSSKKLLLSDSGFYLCAWTQAGVRFFGPGTRLTVL.

On this clonotype itself: The junction shows a germline mismatch at one end, possibly a read error. The gene calls are TRBV19 and TRBJ2-5; 10 bases align to TRBD2. Germline CDR1 LNHDA, CDR2 SQIVND (reference sequence). CDR3 size: 17 residues. CDR3 protein: CASSWGLARVGGHEQSF. The CDR3 DNA reads as TGTGCCAGTAGTTGGGGACTAGCGAGAGTCGGGGGCCACGAGCAGTCCTTC.

Comments on this clonotype: A read error may be the cause here, since a much bigger clone is one base away. A read error is likely, as this CDR3 ends without the conserved phenylalanine or tryptophan. The chain recombines TRBV12-5 with TRBJ2-3, with 7 bases fitting TRBD1. After removal of 6 bases from V and 5 bases from J, the junction contained 8 bases not matched to a gene. Germline CDR1 is LGHNT and CDR2 is FRNRAP. The CDR3 is 14 amino acids. The DNA for the CDR3 is TGTGCTAGTGGCCGAAAGGGGGCCGGAGATACGCAGTATCTT. Translating it yields CASGRKGAGDTQYL.

The sample holds a few counts of this clonotype. This rearrangement joins TRBV30 to TRBJ1-6; no clear D gene. The CDR3 sequence is 12 residues long. The germline V gene has CDR1 GTSNPN and CDR2 SVGIG (reference sequence). The V end lost 5 bases, the J end lost 10 bases, and 12 bases lay between the germline ends. The CDR3 DNA is TGTGCCTGGGACTCTCCGATCTCACCCCTCCACTTT. It codes for CAWDSPISPLHF.

This clonotype was seen repeatedly, ten times or more. V is TRBV14 and J is TRBJ2-7, with D maybe TRBD2 (6 bases). The CDR3 loop spans 16 amino acids. The V gene's germline CDR1 is SGHDN and CDR2 FVKESK. V lost 3 bases, J lost 2 bases, and 17 bases lay in between. CDR3 amino acids: CASSQAGLLMAYEQYF. The CDR3 DNA reads as TGTGCCAGCAGCCAGGCGGGACTCTTAATGGCCTACGAGCAGTACTTC.

This clonotype was picked up many times. A much larger clone lies one base from this, so it may be a read error. V is TRBV6-5 and J is TRBJ2-6; D gene ambiguous. Germline CDR1 is MNHEY and CDR2 is SVGAGI. The CDR3 consists of 15 residues. Trimming stripped 5 bases from V and 1 base from J, with 9 bases between. CDR3 nucleotides: TGTGCCAGCAGTCCTGAGAGGTCTGGGGCCAACGTCCTGACTTTC. This codes for CASSPERSGANVLTF.

This clonotype was detected many times. The chain employs TRBV2 and TRBJ1-2, with D perhaps TRBD1 (6 bases). This CDR3 is built from 14 residues. Trimming stripped 6 bases from V and 6 bases from J, with 17 bases between. The germline V gene has CDR1 SNHLY and CDR2 FYNNEI. The CDR3 nucleotides are TGTGCCAGCAGCCTACTAACAGGGAGCGATGGCTACACCTTC. The encoded protein is CASSLLTGSDGYTF.

This chain links TRBV10-1 with TRBJ1-2, with TRBD1 matching over 8 bases. Unmatched junction bases numbered 2, after V lost 9 bases and J lost 2 bases. Germline V CDR1 and CDR2: WNHNN, SYGVQD (reference sequence). CDR3 length: 12 residues. DNA of the CDR3: TGCGCCAGGCGGACAGGGAACTATGGCTACACCTTC. Translation gives CARRTGNYGYTF.

This clonotype came up many times. V usage is TRBV9 and J usage is TRBJ2-1, with D perhaps TRBD1 or TRBD2 (5 bases each). The V and J ends lost 3 bases and 5 bases respectively, with 12 bases between them. Germline loops: CDR1 SGDLS, CDR2 YYNGEE. There are 14 residues in the CDR3. The CDR3 loop reads CASSARDANNEQFF. For the CDR3, the DNA is TGTGCCAGCAGCGCCCGGGACGCAAACAATGAGCAGTTCTTC. Looking up the rest from reference TRBV9 and TRBJ2-1 gives the full variable domain: DSGVTQTPKHLITATGQRVTLRCSPRSGDLSVYWYQQSLDQGLQFLIQYYNGEERAKGNILERFSAQQFPDLHSELNLSSLELGDSALYFCASSARDANNEQFFGPGTRLTVL.

The table lists this clonotype with a few counts. This may stem from a read error, because a much larger clone lies one nucleotide away. The rearrangement uses TRBV20-1 and TRBJ2-4; D perhaps matches TRBD1 (6 bases). In germline, CDR1 is DFQATT, CDR2 SNEGSKA (reference sequence). Trimming removed 1 base from V and 9 bases from J, with 16 bases in between. The CDR3 has 14 residues. The chain's CDR3 is CSARAHGDTTIQYF. The CDR3 DNA is TGCAGTGCTAGAGCCCATGGGGACACTACCATTCAGTACTTC.